The 5 T cell receptor beta chains given below trace back to one sample, sequenced in a study of vaccination and CD4 T cells after COVID-19 (dated by TCRdb to 2021 to 2024). The treatment or condition tag for this specimen amounts to: approximately 11-day PBMC culture with coronavirus spike peptide pools or control peptides (ViraFEST assay). Their antigen targets remain unknown. The method behind the library was PCR. This sample was sequenced with an Illumina iSeq 100. DNA from cultured CD4+ T cells underwent TCR sequencing with the Oncomine TCR Beta short-read assay at the Johns Hopkins FTIC core. The public reads were reanalyzed by TCRdb: fastp trimming at Q25, MiXCR alignment, in-frame beta chains only. Rows merge per CDR3 protein into single entries with the most common DNA and genes. The sample profile shows 13,000 to 15,000 distinct CDR3 sequences; about 40% of them were found once. About 14% of the sample rests with the top ten.

The material sequenced was CD4+ T cells from blood, cultured in vitro. The receptors originated from a human donor who had recovered from COVID-19.

This chain connects TRBV7-2 to TRBJ2-1, with 10 bases identical to TRBD2. After removal of 0 bases from V and 5 bases from J, the junction contained 7 bases not matched to a gene. The CDR3 is 17 residues long. Looked up from germline, CDR1 is SGHTA and CDR2 is FQGNSA. Here the CDR3 reads CASSLAIGLAADNEQFF. CDR3 nucleotides: TGTGCCAGCAGCTTAGCGATTGGACTAGCGGCCGACAATGAGCAGTTCTTC.

The V call is TRBV5-6, the J call TRBJ2-3; 8 nucleotides line up with TRBD1. The CDR3 extends over 17 amino acids. After removal of 0 bases from V and 2 bases from J, the junction contained 8 bases not matched to a gene. Germline-derived CDR1 and CDR2 are SGHDT and YYEEEE. CDR3 nucleotide sequence: TGTGCCAGCAGCTTGGCGAGAGGGACAGGATACACAGATACGCAGTATTTT. Translation: CASSLARGTGYTDTQYF.

This clonotype was observed a single time. The V call is TRBV5-5, the J call TRBJ2-5; possible D gene TRBD2, 6 bases. Trimming left V 4 bases short and J 2 bases short, with 24 bases between. Germline CDR1 is SGHKS and CDR2 is YYEKEE (reference sequence). This CDR3 has 18 amino acids. The CDR3 bases are TGTGCCAGCAGCCCAGCGGGCAGGGCGAAGGGGAATCAAGAGACCCAGTACTTC. Translated, it gives CASSPAGRAKGNQETQYF.

The genes are TRBV5-1 and TRBJ2-7, with TRBD1 as a possible D gene (6 bases). The length of the CDR3 is 15 residues. The V and J ends lost 0 bases and 5 bases respectively, with 15 bases between them. Germline V gives CDR1 SGHRS, CDR2 YFSETQ. The CDR3 bases are TGCGCCAGCAGCTTGGTTACAGGGTTTCAGGACGAGCAGTACTTC. Its translation is CASSLVTGFQDEQYF.

The rearrangement joins TRBV24-1 to TRBJ2-1, with TRBD1 matching over 9 bases. The CDR3 runs 13 residues. Germline values: CDR1 KGHDR, CDR2 SFDVKD. V lost 4 bases to trimming and J lost 7 bases; unmatched junction nucleotides: 1. The CDR3 region has the DNA TGTGCCACCAGTGAAGGGACAGGGAATGAGCAGTTCTTC. This codes for CATSEGTGNEQFF.